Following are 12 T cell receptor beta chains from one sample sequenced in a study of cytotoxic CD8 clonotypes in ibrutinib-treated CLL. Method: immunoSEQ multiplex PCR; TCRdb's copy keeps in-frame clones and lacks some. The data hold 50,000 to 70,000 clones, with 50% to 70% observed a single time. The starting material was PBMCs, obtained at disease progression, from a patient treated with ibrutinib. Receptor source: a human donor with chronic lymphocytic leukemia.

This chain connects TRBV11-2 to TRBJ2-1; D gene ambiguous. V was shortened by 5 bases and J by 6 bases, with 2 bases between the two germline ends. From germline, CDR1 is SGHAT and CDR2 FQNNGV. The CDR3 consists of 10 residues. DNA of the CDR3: TGTGCCAGCAGCACCAATGAGCAGTTCTTC. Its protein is CASSTNEQFF.

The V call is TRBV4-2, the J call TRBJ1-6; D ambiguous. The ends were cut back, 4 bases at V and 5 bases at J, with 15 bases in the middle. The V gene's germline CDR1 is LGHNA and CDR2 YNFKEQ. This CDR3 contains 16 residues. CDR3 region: CASSPSPGTDNSPLHF. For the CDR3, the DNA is TGTGCCAGCAGCCCCTCGCCGGGCACTGATAATTCACCCCTCCACTTT.

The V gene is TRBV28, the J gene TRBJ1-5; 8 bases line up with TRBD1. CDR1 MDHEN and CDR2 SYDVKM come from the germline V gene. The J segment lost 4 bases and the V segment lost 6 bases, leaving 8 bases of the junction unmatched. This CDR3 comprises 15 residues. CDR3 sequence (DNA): TGTGCCAGCAGCCATCCACGACAGGGGAATCAGCCCCAGCATTTT. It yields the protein CASSHPRQGNQPQHF.

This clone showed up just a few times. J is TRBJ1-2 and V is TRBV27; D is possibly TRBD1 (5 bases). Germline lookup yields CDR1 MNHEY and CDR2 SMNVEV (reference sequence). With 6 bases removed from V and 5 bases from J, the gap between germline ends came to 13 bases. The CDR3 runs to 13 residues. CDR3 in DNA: TGTGCCAGCAGCGCGGCGGGGGATTATGGCTACACCTTC. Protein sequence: CASSAAGDYGYTF.

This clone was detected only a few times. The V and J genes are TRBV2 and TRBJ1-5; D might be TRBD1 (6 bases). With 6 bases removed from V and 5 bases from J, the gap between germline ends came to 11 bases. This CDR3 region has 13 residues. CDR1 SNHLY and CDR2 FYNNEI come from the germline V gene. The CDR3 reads CASSQGFDQPQHF. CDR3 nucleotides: TGTGCCAGCAGCCAGGGGTTCGATCAGCCCCAGCATTTT. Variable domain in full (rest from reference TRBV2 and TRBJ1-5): EPEVTQTPSHQVTQMGQEVILRCVPISNHLYFYWYRQILGQKVEFLVSFYNNEISEKSEIFDDQFSVERPDGSNFTLKIRSTKLEDSAMYFCASSQGFDQPQHFGDGTRLSIL.

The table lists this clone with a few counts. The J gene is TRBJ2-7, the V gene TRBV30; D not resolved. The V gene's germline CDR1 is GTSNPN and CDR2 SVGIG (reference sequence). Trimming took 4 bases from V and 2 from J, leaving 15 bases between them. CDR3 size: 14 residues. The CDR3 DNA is TGTGCCTGGAAAATGCGGAGCCAGGCCTACGAGCAGTACTTC. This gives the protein CAWKMRSQAYEQYF.

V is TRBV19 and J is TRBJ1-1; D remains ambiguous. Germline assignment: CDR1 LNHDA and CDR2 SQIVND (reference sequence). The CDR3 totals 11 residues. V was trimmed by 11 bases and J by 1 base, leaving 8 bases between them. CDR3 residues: CASTANTEAFF. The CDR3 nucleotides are TGTGCCTCAACAGCGAACACTGAAGCTTTCTTT.

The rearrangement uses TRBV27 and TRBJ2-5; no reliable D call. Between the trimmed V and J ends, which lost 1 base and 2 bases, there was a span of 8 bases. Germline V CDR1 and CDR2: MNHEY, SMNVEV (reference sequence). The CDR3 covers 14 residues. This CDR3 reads CASSLFEAQETQYF. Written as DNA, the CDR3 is TGTGCCAGCAGTTTATTTGAAGCACAAGAGACCCAGTACTTC.

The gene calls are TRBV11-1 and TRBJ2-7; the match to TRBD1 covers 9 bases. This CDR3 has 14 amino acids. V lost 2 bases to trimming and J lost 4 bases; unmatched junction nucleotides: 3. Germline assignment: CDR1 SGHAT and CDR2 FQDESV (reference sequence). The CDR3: CASSLLQGAYEQYF. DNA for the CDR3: TGTGCCAGCAGCTTATTACAGGGGGCGTACGAGCAGTACTTC. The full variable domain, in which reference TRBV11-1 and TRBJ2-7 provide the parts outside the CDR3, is EAEVAQSPRYKITEKSQAVAFWCDPISGHATLYWYRQILGQGPELLVQFQDESVVDDSQLPKDRFSAERLKGVDSTLKIQPAELGDSAMYLCASSLLQGAYEQYFGPGTRLTVT.

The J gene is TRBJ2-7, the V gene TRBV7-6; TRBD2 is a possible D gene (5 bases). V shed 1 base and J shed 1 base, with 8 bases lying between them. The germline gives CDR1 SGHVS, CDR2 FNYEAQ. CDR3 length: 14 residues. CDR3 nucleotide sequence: TGTGCCAGCAGCTTAGATGAGGGTTCCTACGAGCAGTACTTC. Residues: CASSLDEGSYEQYF.

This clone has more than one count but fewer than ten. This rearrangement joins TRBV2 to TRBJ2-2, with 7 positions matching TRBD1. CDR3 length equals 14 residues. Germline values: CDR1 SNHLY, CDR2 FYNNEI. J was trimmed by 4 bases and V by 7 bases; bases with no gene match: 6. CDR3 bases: TGTGCCAGCAACGCGGACAGGATCACCGGGGAGCTGTTTTTT. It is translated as CASNADRITGELFF.

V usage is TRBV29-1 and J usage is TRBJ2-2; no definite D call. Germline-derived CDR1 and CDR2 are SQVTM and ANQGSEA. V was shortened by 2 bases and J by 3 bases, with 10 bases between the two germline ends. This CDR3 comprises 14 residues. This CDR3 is CSVERILDTGELFF. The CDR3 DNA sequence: TGCAGCGTTGAACGTATCCTCGACACCGGGGAGCTGTTTTTT.